This TCR beta chain was captured by sequencing in a study of early T cells in non-severe SARS-CoV-2 infection. The CDR3 spans 14 residues. Germline V lookup: CDR1 PRHDT, CDR2 FYEKMQ (reference sequence). V was cut by 4 bases and J by 4 bases, with 14 bases left in between. Unique molecular identifiers were added to individual cDNA molecules. Using its own MiXCR run on the 5' RACE reads, TCRdb lists one record per CDR3 protein. This repertoire shows approximately 99,000 distinct CDR3 sequences, around 10% found once; its top ten account for 3% to 3.5%. This clonotype was seen many times. The chain combines TRBV13 with TRBJ2-7, with D perhaps matching TRBD2 (6 bases). Sequencing was performed on whole blood. The TCR was taken from an adult who was a healthcare worker with PCR-confirmed SARS-CoV-2 infection or an uninfected control (not recorded which). The CDR3 protein is CASSSRLDQYEQYF. CDR3 DNA sequence: TGTGCCAGCAGCTCACGACTAGATCAGTACGAGCAGTACTTC.